The rows below give T cell receptor beta chains drawn from one sample of a study of identical twins. TCRdb processed the 5' RACE reads anew with MiXCR; each CDR3 protein has one entry. The sample has a few hundred thousand distinct CDR3 sequences, about 8.3% seen once. In addition, the sample was reused for a study of yellow fever vaccine responses in identical twins.

Sequencing input: CD8+ T cells sorted from blood. The source of these receptors is a woman aged 18-29 years in good health. The CDR3 runs from the conserved cysteine through the conserved F or W. A D gene is named only where the DNA matches it firmly. Some rows mark clone size as missing; the rest say once, few, many or name a class of expanded clone.

CDR3nt: TGTGCCAGCAGTCTACCCCATGGCATGAGCTCCTACAATGAGCAGTTCTTC; CDR3aa: CASSLPHGMSSYNEQFF; len: 17; v_gene: TRBV12-3/TRBV12-4; d_gene: -; j_gene: TRBJ2-1; abundance: many
CDR3nt: TGCGCCAGCAGCCAAGAAGGTGCCTACGAGCAGTACTTC; CDR3aa: CASSQEGAYEQYF; len: 13; v_gene: TRBV4-1; d_gene: -; j_gene: TRBJ2-7; abundance: many
CDR3nt: TGCAGCGTGACCTGGGGCTACAATGAGCAGTTCTTC; CDR3aa: CSVTWGYNEQFF; len: 12; v_gene: TRBV29-1; d_gene: -; j_gene: TRBJ2-1; abundance: many
CDR3nt: TGCGCCAGCAGCCAAGATCTGGGATTGAACACCGGGGAGCTGTTTTTT; CDR3aa: CASSQDLGLNTGELFF; len: 16; v_gene: TRBV4-3; d_gene: -; j_gene: TRBJ2-2; abundance: few
CDR3nt: TGTGCCAGCAGGGGGACAGGCAAACTCCCCTACGAGCAGTACTTC; CDR3aa: CASRGTGKLPYEQYF; len: 15; v_gene: TRBV7-2; d_gene: TRBD1; j_gene: TRBJ2-7; abundance: many
CDR3nt: TGTGCCAGCAGCTCCGGGACGGCGGGATACGAGCAGTACTTC; CDR3aa: CASSSGTAGYEQYF; len: 14; v_gene: TRBV12-3/TRBV12-4; d_gene: -; j_gene: TRBJ2-7; abundance: few
CDR3nt: TGTGCCAGCTCCCCTTTTGGGGAGGGCTACGAGCAGTACTTC; CDR3aa: CASSPFGEGYEQYF; len: 14; v_gene: TRBV18; d_gene: TRBD2; j_gene: TRBJ2-7; abundance: -
CDR3nt: TGTGCCAGCAGCTTGGGGACTAGCGGGAGCATTAAAGAGACCCAGTACTTC; CDR3aa: CASSLGTSGSIKETQYF; len: 17; v_gene: TRBV7-9; d_gene: TRBD2; j_gene: TRBJ2-5; abundance: -
CDR3nt: TGTGCCAGCAGGGACACAGGGATGTTGGAGAGTGAGCAGTTCTTC; CDR3aa: CASRDTGMLESEQFF; len: 15; v_gene: TRBV7-8; d_gene: -; j_gene: TRBJ2-1; abundance: many
CDR3nt: TGTGCCAGCAGCTTAGCTCAGCCCCTTCAAGAGACCCAGTACTTC; CDR3aa: CASSLAQPLQETQYF; len: 15; v_gene: TRBV7-9; d_gene: -; j_gene: TRBJ2-5; abundance: -
CDR3nt: TGTGCCAGCAGTTTTCTGGGTCCAGGGGGCAATGAGCAGTTCTTC; CDR3aa: CASSFLGPGGNEQFF; len: 15; v_gene: TRBV28; d_gene: TRBD1; j_gene: TRBJ2-1; abundance: few
CDR3nt: TGTGCCATCAGTGAGTTTCGACAGGGCATGAACACTGAAGCTTTCTTT; CDR3aa: CAISEFRQGMNTEAFF; len: 16; v_gene: TRBV10-3; d_gene: TRBD1; j_gene: TRBJ1-1; abundance: many
CDR3nt: TGTGCCAGCAGGCCCACGGACCCAGGCTACGAGCAGTACTTC; CDR3aa: CASRPTDPGYEQYF; len: 14; v_gene: TRBV6-2/TRBV6-3; d_gene: -; j_gene: TRBJ2-7; abundance: many
CDR3nt: TGCAGTGTCAGGCTCCTAGCGGTGGACCAAGAGACCCAGTACTTC; CDR3aa: CSVRLLAVDQETQYF; len: 15; v_gene: TRBV20-1; d_gene: TRBD2; j_gene: TRBJ2-5; abundance: many
CDR3nt: TGTGCCAGCAGTTTGCTCGAAGGTTTCAATGAGCAGTTCTTC; CDR3aa: CASSLLEGFNEQFF; len: 14; v_gene: TRBV28; d_gene: -; j_gene: TRBJ2-1; abundance: -
CDR3nt: TGTGCCAGCGGCGGGAATGAGCAGTTCTTC; CDR3aa: CASGGNEQFF; len: 10; v_gene: TRBV11-2; d_gene: -; j_gene: TRBJ2-1; abundance: many
CDR3nt: TGTGCCAGCAGCGTAGATGCGGGAGTGGACAAAAACATTCAGTACTTC; CDR3aa: CASSVDAGVDKNIQYF; len: 16; v_gene: TRBV9; d_gene: TRBD2; j_gene: TRBJ2-4; abundance: -
CDR3nt: TGTGCCAGCAGCCCCCCCAATCGGGTGGGGACCCTTTTT; CDR3aa: CASSPPNRVGTLF; len: 13; v_gene: TRBV7-2; d_gene: -; j_gene: TRBJ2-2; abundance: -
CDR3nt: TGCAGCGTTGTAGCAGGACCCTACGAGCAGTACTTC; CDR3aa: CSVVAGPYEQYF; len: 12; v_gene: TRBV29-1; d_gene: -; j_gene: TRBJ2-7; abundance: many
CDR3nt: TGCAGCTTTCGAACGGGGGAGTCCACTGAAGCTTTCTTT; CDR3aa: CSFRTGESTEAFF; len: 13; v_gene: TRBV29-1; d_gene: -; j_gene: TRBJ1-1; abundance: few
CDR3nt: TGTGCCAGCAGCCCATCCGGTGGACTAGCGGGGGGGTCCCAAGAGACCCAGTACTTC; CDR3aa: CASSPSGGLAGGSQETQYF; len: 19; v_gene: TRBV3-1; d_gene: TRBD2; j_gene: TRBJ2-5; abundance: many
CDR3nt: TGCAGCGTAGGCCCGGTCCCCTACGAGCAGTACTTC; CDR3aa: CSVGPVPYEQYF; len: 12; v_gene: TRBV29-1; d_gene: -; j_gene: TRBJ2-7; abundance: many
CDR3nt: TGCAGTGCTAGAGACCTAAACAGGGTCGAATTCTACGGGCAGTACTTC; CDR3aa: CSARDLNRVEFYGQYF; len: 16; v_gene: TRBV20-1; d_gene: -; j_gene: TRBJ2-7; abundance: -
CDR3nt: TGTGCCAGCACTGGGAGCTATGAGCAGTTCTTC; CDR3aa: CASTGSYEQFF; len: 11; v_gene: TRBV27; d_gene: -; j_gene: TRBJ2-1; abundance: -
CDR3nt: TGTGCCAGCAGCTTAGGCCTGCTGGGCCCCTCGGGTACGCAGTATTTT; CDR3aa: CASSLGLLGPSGTQYF; len: 16; v_gene: TRBV7-9; d_gene: -; j_gene: TRBJ2-3; abundance: many
CDR3nt: TGCAGCGTTGAAGAGCGCAACGAAGGACTGACGATCGGGACCCAGTACTTC; CDR3aa: CSVEERNEGLTIGTQYF; len: 17; v_gene: TRBV29-1; d_gene: -; j_gene: TRBJ2-5; abundance: many
CDR3nt: TGCAGTGCTAGGGAACCGGGACTAGCGGTCGCGCCCTACAATGAGCAGTTCTTC; CDR3aa: CSAREPGLAVAPYNEQFF; len: 18; v_gene: TRBV20-1; d_gene: TRBD2; j_gene: TRBJ2-1; abundance: many
CDR3nt: TGTGCCAGCAGTCAGGCAGGGAACTACTATGGCTACACCTTC; CDR3aa: CASSQAGNYYGYTF; len: 14; v_gene: TRBV6-1; d_gene: -; j_gene: TRBJ1-2; abundance: few
CDR3nt: TGCGCCAGCAGCTTTGAGACTGAGCAGTTCTTC; CDR3aa: CASSFETEQFF; len: 11; v_gene: TRBV5-1; d_gene: -; j_gene: TRBJ2-1; abundance: many
CDR3nt: TGCAGCGTTGACCTGACTAGCGGGAGCTACAATGAGCAGTTCTTC; CDR3aa: CSVDLTSGSYNEQFF; len: 15; v_gene: TRBV29-1; d_gene: TRBD2; j_gene: TRBJ2-1; abundance: medium-sized
CDR3nt: TGTGCCAGCACCACGGGACTAGCGGGAGAACCCACCGGGGAGCTGTTTTTT; CDR3aa: CASTTGLAGEPTGELFF; len: 17; v_gene: TRBV28; d_gene: TRBD2; j_gene: TRBJ2-2; abundance: few
CDR3nt: TGTGCCAGCAGCCCCACGAACACAAAAGGGGCTGAAGCTTTCTTT; CDR3aa: CASSPTNTKGAEAFF; len: 15; v_gene: TRBV11-2; d_gene: -; j_gene: TRBJ1-1; abundance: many
CDR3nt: TGTGCCAGCAGCCCAGAACGCGGGGATACGCAGTATTTT; CDR3aa: CASSPERGDTQYF; len: 13; v_gene: TRBV27; d_gene: -; j_gene: TRBJ2-3; abundance: -
CDR3nt: TGTGCCAGCAGTTTATCACCTGGTTACGGCGGGTTCGGCGATGGCTACACCTTC; CDR3aa: CASSLSPGYGGFGDGYTF; len: 18; v_gene: TRBV27; d_gene: -; j_gene: TRBJ1-2; abundance: -
CDR3nt: TGTGCCAGCACGGAGGACGGGGATCAGCCCCAGCATTTT; CDR3aa: CASTEDGDQPQHF; len: 13; v_gene: TRBV7-3; d_gene: -; j_gene: TRBJ1-5; abundance: few
CDR3nt: TGTGCCTGGAGTGGACTCAGCACAGATACGCAGTATTTT; CDR3aa: CAWSGLSTDTQYF; len: 13; v_gene: TRBV30; d_gene: -; j_gene: TRBJ2-3; abundance: -
CDR3nt: TGCGCCAGCAGCTTTGATTGGAAACGCTACGAGCAGTACTTC; CDR3aa: CASSFDWKRYEQYF; len: 14; v_gene: TRBV5-1; d_gene: -; j_gene: TRBJ2-7; abundance: many
CDR3nt: TGCGCCAGCAGCCCGGATTGGGCGGTCACAGATACGCAGTATTTT; CDR3aa: CASSPDWAVTDTQYF; len: 15; v_gene: TRBV4-3; d_gene: -; j_gene: TRBJ2-3; abundance: few
CDR3nt: TGTGCCAGCAGTTTTACTAGTGCCTACTACAATGAGCAGTTCTTC; CDR3aa: CASSFTSAYYNEQFF; len: 15; v_gene: TRBV28; d_gene: -; j_gene: TRBJ2-1; abundance: few
CDR3nt: TGTGCCAGCAGCGGAAGTGCGAACACCGGGGAGCTGTTTTTT; CDR3aa: CASSGSANTGELFF; len: 14; v_gene: TRBV5-5; d_gene: -; j_gene: TRBJ2-2; abundance: -
CDR3nt: TGTGCCAGCAGCCAGCCTCCCGGGTCCTCAGGCAATGAGCAGTTCTTC; CDR3aa: CASSQPPGSSGNEQFF; len: 16; v_gene: TRBV4-2; d_gene: -; j_gene: TRBJ2-1; abundance: many